Sequencing of this T cell receptor (beta chain) was carried out in a study of blood T cell repertoires in COVID-19 (dated by TCRdb to the early 2020s). As for the study more broadly: Samples covering the acute and convalescent phases of COVID-19 were provided by collaborators in the United States, Italy and Spain. Sample metadata almost always included a de-identified subject ID, COVID-19 status, age in years and sex. Samples came from the ongoing ImmuneRACE study (first 160 participants) plus 1,254 subjects from 6 global collaborators. Where available, HLA class I and class II types were taken from metadata supplied by the sample provider and were not determined by assay-based typing. The prospective study material was composed of cDNA or gDNA derived from T cells, B-cell-depleted T cells, or PBMCs. The repertoires were made available in a free public database intended to serve as a resource for research on the immune response to SARS-CoV-2. The dataset comprised deeply sampled blood TCRbeta repertoires from subjects exposed to, actively infected with, or recovered from COVID-19.

Concerning this clone: No cognate antigen has been identified for it. Per-base quality was not reported, and no clone a single base away is much larger than it.

TCRbeta CDR3 regions were amplified from genomic DNA by means of the immunoSEQ Assay, a bias-controlled multiplex PCR. Per the original workflow: Nucleated cell counts per sample were estimated from amplification of reference gene primers within the assay. Sequence reads were collapsed and filtered to measure the absolute abundance of every unique TCRbeta CDR3 rearrangement. For each sample, productive Simpson clonality was calculated as the square root of Simpson's diversity index across productive rearrangements. The source is immuneACCESS, and TCRdb retained only in-frame sequences with V and J called. Part of the clones is not carried over; for the studies checked, unresolved V genes explain less than half of this, and the remainder is unexplained. V, J and clone size are those of that table, while D and trimming were read from the DNA. This sample gives some 290,000 clones in total; around 86% of them show up just once. Together, the top ten hold about 2.9% of the sample.

Collaborating institutions collected whole blood in K2EDTA tubes following their own protocols. For TCRbeta analysis, collaborators shipped samples in one of three forms: frozen whole blood, isolated PBMCs, or DNA extracted from either of those sample types. Overall study results and their limits: The quantity of clinical and demographic metadata differed by source and by participant and was supplied without curation.

The germline V gene sets CDR1 to SGHTA and CDR2 to FQGNSA. The V and J ends are trimmed by 3 bases and 5 bases, leaving 10 bases between them. The CDR3 holds 13 amino acids from the cysteine to the phenylalanine. The CDR3 DNA has 39 bases and is translated from base 1. In this chain, TRBV7-2 is recombined with TRBJ2-5; TRBD1 might be the D gene, on 6 matching bases. This clonotype was sampled from a woman aged 55-70 years with active or convalescent COVID-19. Sequenced input: peripheral blood. The CDR3 sequence is CASSFGTRETQYF. The nucleotides are TGTGCCAGCAGCTTTGGGACACGCGAGACCCAGTACTTC.